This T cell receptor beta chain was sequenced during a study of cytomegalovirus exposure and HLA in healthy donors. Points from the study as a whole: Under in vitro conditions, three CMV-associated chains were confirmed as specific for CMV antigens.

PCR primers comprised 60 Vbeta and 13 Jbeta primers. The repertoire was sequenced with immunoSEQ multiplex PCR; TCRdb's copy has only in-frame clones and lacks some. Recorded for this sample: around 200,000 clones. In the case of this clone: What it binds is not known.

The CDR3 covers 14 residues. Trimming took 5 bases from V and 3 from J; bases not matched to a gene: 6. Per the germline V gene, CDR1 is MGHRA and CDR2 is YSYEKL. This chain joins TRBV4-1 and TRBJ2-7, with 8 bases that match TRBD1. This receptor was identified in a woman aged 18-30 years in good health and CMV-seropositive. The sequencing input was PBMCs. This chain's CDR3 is CASSIPGQDYEQYF. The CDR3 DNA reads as TGCGCCAGCAGCATTCCGGGACAGGACTACGAGCAGTACTTC.